This T cell receptor beta chain originates from a study of early T cells in non-severe SARS-CoV-2 infection (dated by TCRdb to the early 2020s). In the study overall: Because TCR sequencing relied on bulk RNA taken from unsorted whole blood, pairing of alpha and beta chains was not possible.

A case-control design nested within a healthcare worker cohort in London, UK, was used, with weekly nasopharyngeal swab PCR tests and blood sampling performed. Between 23 and 31 March 2020, the week of the UK lockdown, healthcare workers were enrolled and then followed up weekly for as long as 16 weeks. Overall study results and their limits: VDJdb matching was skewed toward anti-spike CD8 responses and likely underestimated virus-specific expansions by missing private and CD4 specificities.

Library preparation used 5' RACE. Instrument used: NextSeq 500. Unique molecular identifiers were attached to individual cDNA molecules in the TCR library protocol so that sequencing error and PCR bias could be corrected. TCR alpha and beta chains were both sequenced, and the abundances of alpha and beta sequences in each sample were closely correlated with each other. The authors' analysis ran thus. Decombinator V4 was used to annotate the V gene, J gene and CDR3 of the TCR sequences. Expanded TCRs were defined as changing significantly between any two time points under a Poisson model with p below 0.0001. TCR abundances were normalised to the total number of TCRs sequenced per sample and were expressed as counts per million. MAIT TCRs were defined by TRAV1-2 paired with TRAJ12, TRAJ20 or TRAJ33, and iNKT TCRs by TRAV10 paired with TRAJ18. VDJdb, accessed on 1 November 2021, was searched for TCRs annotated for CMV, EBV and SARS-CoV-2, and TCRs annotated for more than one antigen were excluded. In TCRdb, the public reads were trimmed at Q25 with fastp and aligned with MiXCR, with productive beta chains retained. Every CDR3 protein is listed once, alongside the most common genes and DNA of its rows. These V and J calls are TCRdb output, not the study's own analysis. The sample has about 99,000 distinct CDR3 sequences on record, around a sixth of them singletons. 1.3% of the sample is taken by the ten largest.

Taken from the germline V gene (reference sequence), the CDR1 and CDR2 loops are SEHNR and FQNEAQ. The CDR3, from cysteine to phenylalanine, totals 14 residues. The CDR3 DNA has 42 bases and is translated from base 1. Between the V and J ends, shortened by 5 bases and 6 bases respectively, the junction contains 17 bases. On this clonotype: The specificity of this receptor is unknown. Per-base quality was not reported, and no clone a single base away is much larger than it.

The chain is assembled from TRBV7-9 and TRBJ2-7; the best D guess is TRBD1, with 6 bases matching. Sequencing used whole blood. This TCR came from an adult who was a healthcare worker with PCR-confirmed SARS-CoV-2 infection or an uninfected control (not recorded which). The nucleotide sequence reads TGTGCCAGCAGCCCGGGGACATCTCCTCTCGAGCAGTACTTC. It is translated as CASSPGTSPLEQYF.